This T cell receptor beta chain was obtained from a study of blood T cell repertoires in COVID-19. Whole-study context: Nucleic acid was either cDNA or gDNA, and it came from T cells, B-cell-depleted T cells, or PBMCs.

In the original processing: Amplified reference gene primers provided the basis for estimating nucleated cell counts. Measured with immunoSEQ multiplex PCR; TCRdb has only the in-frame clones, and not every one. V and J calls and clone size are given by that table; D and trimming were obtained from the DNA. Here the sample spans a few hundred thousand clones, about 86% being singletons. V shed 6 bases, J shed 4 bases, and the junction held 10 bases outside the gene matches. CDR3 size: 15 residues. Looked up from germline, CDR1 is MDHEN and CDR2 is SYDVKM. The sequence was obtained from a middle-aged woman with acute COVID-19. The chain couples TRBV28 to TRBJ2-7; 9 nucleotides match TRBD2. Sequences were obtained from PBMCs or T cells enriched from blood (not recorded which). CDR3 in DNA: TGTGCCAGCAGGTCTCGGAATAGCGGGAGTTACGAGCAGTACTTC. Its protein is CASRSRNSGSYEQYF. Looking up the rest from reference TRBV28 and TRBJ2-7 gives the full variable domain: DVKVTQSSRYLVKRTGEKVFLECVQDMDHENMFWYRQDPGLGLRLIYFSYDVKMKEKGDIPEGYSVSREKKERFSLILESASTNQTSMYLCASRSRNSGSYEQYFGPGTRLTVT.